The sequence of this TCR beta chain was determined in a study of tumor T cells in aggressive B-cell lymphoma. Only in-frame clones appear in the TCRdb table, and some are missing; sequencing was by immunoSEQ multiplex PCR. Here the sample spans over 2,500 clones, 70% to 90% being singletons. Germline V gene data show CDR1 as SGHRS and CDR2 as YFSETQ. This CDR3 has 16 residues. Trimming took 0 bases from V and 1 from J, leaving 12 bases between them. There are a few counts of this clone. The TCR comes from an adult with diffuse large B cell lymphoma. This sequence joins TRBV5-1 and TRBJ2-3; no reliable D call. Sequencing input: tumor tissue. The CDR3 sequence: CASSLEAVLGTDTQYF. The CDR3 nucleotides read TGCGCCAGCAGCTTGGAGGCGGTGTTAGGCACAGATACGCAGTATTTT.